This T cell receptor beta chain appears in the sequencing data of a study of human T cells and chemical hapten exposure. TCRdb redid the calling of the RACE reads with MiXCR, one entry per CDR3 protein. The sample holds about 190,000 distinct CDR3 sequences, roughly a quarter seen once. The V and J ends lost 7 bases and 6 bases respectively, with 10 bases between them. CDR1 is MNHEY, CDR2 SVGEGT, per germline. The CDR3 contains 11 residues. To note about this clonotype: Its antigen is undetermined.

Time point indicated: patch test 3, about 24 weeks after DPC sensitization. Noted treatment: therapeutic diphenylcyclopropenone sensitization with weekly scalp DPC. Whole-study results and caveats: PT1 expanded TCR numbers tracked positively with patch test score.

The chain uses TRBV6-2 or TRBV6-3 and TRBJ2-7; D unclear. This sequence was found in a woman aged 40 to 50 with alopecia areata. Some clones in this sample may be carry-over from other donors' samples. The sample in question was whole blood, obtained in connection with sensitization to the hapten diphenylcyclopropenone (DPC). As DNA, the CDR3 is TGTGCCAGCAACGTGTGGGGCGAGCAGTACTTC. This sequence encodes CASNVWGEQYF.